The text below deals with one TCR beta chain. It lacks a known antigen. One base away there is no much larger clone; base qualities are not given. This specimen comes from a study of CD8 T cells in Susac syndrome (dated by TCRdb to between 2017 and 2020). About the study as a whole: Whether CD8+ T cell activation and differentiation in Susac syndrome was antigen driven was tested using repertoire sequencing. Study-wide findings and limitations: The number of individuals in the TCR sequencing and HLA analysis was acknowledged as relatively small.

RNA was extracted using the RNeasy kit, and about 0.45 to 1 ug of the RNA was reverse transcribed with random hexamers. The immunoSEQ multiplex PCR assay, which covers 54 Vbeta and 13 Jbeta segments, was used to amplify TCR beta CDR3 regions. PCR amplification bias was corrected by using a synthetic template baseline for primer optimization and computational correction. Turning to the authors' computational methods: Only productive sequences were kept, with reads annotated to V, D and J genes according to IMGT and analyzed in immunoSEQ Analyzer. To calculate clonality, Shannon entropy was normalized by log2 of the number of productive unique sequences and then subtracted from one. For each patient and control, public and private clones were evaluated within the 100 most prevalent clones. Susac-specific clones were defined as absent from healthy and MS cohorts, over a thousand published viral clones and other ImmuneACCESS disease sequences. TCRdb trimmed the raw reads at Q25, called clones with MiXCR and kept productive beta chains. Records with the same CDR3 protein are collapsed into one entry carrying the most frequent genes and DNA. It is TCRdb's table, rather than the study itself, that gives the V and J calls and clone size. This sample comprises approximately 150,000 distinct CDR3 sequences, approximately 93% of them detected only once. The ten largest account for roughly 0.1% of the sample.

Peripheral blood CD8+ and CD4+ T cells from healthy donors, Susac syndrome patients and multiple sclerosis patients were profiled using high-throughput TCR beta sequencing. The multiple sclerosis controls were treatment-naive patients who had stable or active relapsing-remitting disease and met the revised McDonald criteria. Bulk CD8+ and CD4+ T cells were purified by magnetic negative isolation, while CD8+ TEMRA cells were enriched using FACS. Blood was collected in EDTA tubes and processed within 24 hours, with PBMCs isolated through density gradient centrifugation. PBMCs destined for TCR sequencing were cryopreserved in liquid nitrogen and later thawed in a 37 °C water bath. The sorted or isolated CD4+, CD8+ and CD8+ TEMRA cells had a purity of 90% or higher. For this chain, trimming is 1 base at the V end and 5 bases at the J end, and the number of junction bases without a gene match is 0. Reading from cysteine to phenylalanine, the CDR3 counts 13 amino acids. CDR3 DNA is the only sequence kept; it has 39 bases, read in frame from the first base. The germline V gene provides CDR1 SQVTM and CDR2 ANQGSEA.

The chain is encoded by TRBV29-1 joined to TRBJ2-3; 10 nucleotides in the junction match TRBD2. The source material was CD4+ T cells from PBMCs. The TCR was taken from a human donor with multiple sclerosis. In nucleotides, the sequence is TGCAGCGTTGAAGCTAGCGGGGGAGATACGCAGTATTTT. Its product reads: CSVEASGGDTQYF.